This T cell receptor (beta chain) was profiled in a study of T cell responses to AZD1222 COVID-19 vaccine. With 0 bases removed from V and 4 bases from J, the gap between germline ends came to 12 bases. The CDR3 is 15 residues long. CDR1 and CDR2 (germline): MNHEY, SVGAGI. About this clone: Its antigen is undetermined.

Clones were sequenced by immunoSEQ multiplex PCR, and TCRdb holds only the in-frame ones, with some missing. The sample contains some 110,000 clones, 75% to 90% of which appear only once. Study conclusions and caveats: Reportedly, nearly half of unique spike TCRs recognized epitopes outside B.1.351/B.1.1.7 mutations. White British ancestry dominated among donors, who included more females, and clonal diversity was possibly underestimated. Sampling captured repertoires only after the peak T cell response.

The specimen was peripheral blood, collected 28 days after the second AZD1222 dose. The chain has TRBV6-5 and TRBJ1-2, with unresolved D. The clonotype comes from an adult who received the AZD1222 COVID-19 vaccine. CDR3 in DNA: TGTGCCAGCAGTTACTCAATCAGCCCAACCTATGGCTACACCTTC. Amino acids: CASSYSISPTYGYTF.